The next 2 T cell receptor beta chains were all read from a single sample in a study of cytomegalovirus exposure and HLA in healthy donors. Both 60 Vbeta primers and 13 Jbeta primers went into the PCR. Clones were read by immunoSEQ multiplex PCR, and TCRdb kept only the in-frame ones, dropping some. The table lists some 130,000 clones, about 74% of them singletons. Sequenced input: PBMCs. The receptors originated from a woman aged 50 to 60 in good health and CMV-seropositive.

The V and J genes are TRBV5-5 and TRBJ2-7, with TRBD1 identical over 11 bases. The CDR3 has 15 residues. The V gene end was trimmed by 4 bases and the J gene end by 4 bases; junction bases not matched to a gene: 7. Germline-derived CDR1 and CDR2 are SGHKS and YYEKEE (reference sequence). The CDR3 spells CASSPGTGGAYEQYF. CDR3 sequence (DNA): TGTGCCAGCAGCCCCGGGACAGGGGGGGCTTACGAGCAGTACTTC. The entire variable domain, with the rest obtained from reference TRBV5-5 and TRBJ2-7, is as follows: DAGVTQSPTHLIKTRGQQVTLRCSPISGHKSVSWYQQVLGQGPQFIFQYYEKEERGRGNFPDRFSARQFPNYSSELNVNALLLGDSALYLCASSPGTGGAYEQYFGPGTRLTVT.

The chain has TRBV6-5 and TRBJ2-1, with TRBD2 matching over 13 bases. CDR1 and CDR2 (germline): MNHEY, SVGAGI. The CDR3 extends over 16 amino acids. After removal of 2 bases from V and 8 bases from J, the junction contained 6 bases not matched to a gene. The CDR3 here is CASSYGLAGVIDEQFF. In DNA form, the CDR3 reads TGTGCCAGCAGTTACGGACTAGCGGGGGTTATCGATGAGCAGTTCTTC.